This TCR beta chain was sequenced in a study of prognosis after radiotherapy for stage I lung cancer. Overall study context: Roughly five patients had oligometastatic NSCLC after their primary tumor was surgically resected, and under 15 patients had newly diagnosed primary stage I lung tumors. The non-small cell lung cancer patients were all considered medically inoperable, with comorbidities accounting for this in about a dozen of them.

Blood, six milliliters, was collected at each of two time points. Two rounds of multiplex PCR amplified TCR beta CDR3 from genomic DNA. Gene-specific primers for each TRBV and TRBJ gene drove first-round PCR. TCRdb passed the multiplex PCR reads through MiXCR, listing each CDR3 protein once. The sample has about 59,000 distinct CDR3 sequences, less than 30% seen once. Study-level results: Compared with a median of roughly 10,000 beforehand, unique TCR clone counts dropped to approximately 7,000 after stereotactic body radiation therapy.

In regard to this clonotype: Its antigen is as yet unknown. A much larger clone sits a single nucleotide away, making a read error possible.

The J segment lost 5 bases and the V segment lost 9 bases, leaving 9 bases of the junction unmatched. There are 13 residues in the CDR3. CDR1 and CDR2 (germline): MNHNS, SASEGT. Sample: PBMCs, taken before or after stereotactic body radiation therapy (not recorded which). The sequence was collected from a donor aged 50 or older with non-small cell lung cancer. The chain is built from TRBV6-1 and TRBJ2-5; 7 bases are a match to TRBD2. CDR3 loop: CARSSTSRETQYF. CDR3 nucleotides: TGTGCCAGAAGCTCGACTAGCCGGGAGACCCAGTACTTC.